This is a list of T cell receptor beta chains from one sample in a study of human T cells and chemical hapten exposure. TCRdb passed the RACE reads through MiXCR, listing each CDR3 protein once. Seen here are a few hundred thousand distinct CDR3 sequences, about 5.4% observed once, and the top ten hold about 8.2%. Here the sequenced sample was whole blood, taken in connection with sensitization to the hapten diphenylcyclopropenone (DPC). The receptors stem from a woman aged 18-30 years with alopecia areata. Some clones in this sample may be carry-over from other donors' samples. Both conserved end residues are part of each CDR3. D genes are given only for firm matches. Clone size is shown for a subset of rows, as once, few, many or a class of expanded clone.

v_gene,abundance,d_gene,j_gene,CDR3aa,CDR3nt
TRBV2,few,TRBD1,TRBJ2-5,CASRIGQGGIGTQYF,TGTGCCAGCAGGATTGGACAGGGGGGGATCGGGACCCAGTACTTC
TRBV13,few,TRBD2,TRBJ2-5,CASSLAGGHGETQYF,TGTGCCAGCAGCCTGGCGGGGGGCCATGGAGAGACCCAGTACTTC
TRBV6-2/TRBV6-3,many,.,TRBJ1-5,CASRGDGNQPQHF,TGTGCCAGCAGGGGGGACGGGAATCAGCCCCAGCATTTT
TRBV19,few,.,TRBJ1-5,CASSIFLGDQPQHF,TGTGCCAGTAGTATATTTTTAGGCGATCAGCCCCAGCATTTT
TRBV28,few,.,TRBJ2-7,CASSLDGAWDQRRYEQYF,TGTGCCAGCAGTTTAGACGGGGCCTGGGACCAAAGGAGGTACGAGCAGTACTTC
TRBV7-9,.,.,TRBJ1-1,CASSPTGSSEAFF,TGTGCCAGCAGCCCGACAGGTTCTAGCGAAGCTTTCTTT
TRBV7-2,.,.,TRBJ2-3,CASSLVPAGSGTDTQYF,TGTGCCAGCAGCTTAGTTCCCGCAGGATCTGGCACAGATACGCAGTATTTT
TRBV5-1,few,.,TRBJ1-2,CASSLIQGGNYGYTF,TGCGCCAGCAGCTTGATACAGGGAGGGAACTATGGCTACACCTTC
TRBV3-1,few,.,TRBJ2-3,CASSQRGWGIADTQYF,TGTGCCAGCAGCCAGAGGGGATGGGGGATCGCAGATACGCAGTATTTT
TRBV6-5,.,TRBD1,TRBJ1-2,CASSPDRVPGYTF,TGTGCCAGCAGTCCGGACAGGGTTCCTGGCTACACCTTC